This T cell receptor (beta chain) was recovered during a study of blood T cell repertoires in COVID-19. On the study more broadly: In each case, the material was cDNA or gDNA derived from T cells, B-cell-depleted T cells, or PBMCs.

Per the original methods: Amplified reference gene primers provided the basis for estimating nucleated cell counts. Sequencing was performed with immunoSEQ multiplex PCR; in TCRdb, only in-frame clones are kept and a portion is missing. The V and J calls and clone size come from that table; D and trimming were worked out from the DNA. This table holds 100,000 to 150,000 clones, approximately 84% found once. CDR1 and CDR2 from the germline V gene are SGHDN and FVKESK. CDR3 length: 18 amino acids. The V and J ends lost 2 bases and 4 bases respectively, with 22 bases between them. Sample: peripheral blood. This TCR was recovered from a woman aged 25 to 39 who had recovered from COVID-19. V gene TRBV14 combines with J gene TRBJ2-3; D may be TRBD1 (6 bases). CDR3: CASSQRVRLGASADTQYF. CDR3 sequence (DNA): TGTGCCAGCAGCCAAAGGGTGAGACTGGGGGCGAGTGCAGATACGCAGTATTTT.